The T cell receptor beta chain described here comes from a study of shared clonotypes between healthy human individuals. Across the whole study: CD4 naive and memory got three plates each, CD8 naive two, CD8 memory one.

This clone was counted a single time. Other DNA variants within this sample encode the same CDR3. In the naive CD8 group, cells lacked CD45RO and were positively selected for CCR7, so terminally differentiated effector memory CD45RA+ cells were left out. There were only Caucasian adults among the donors, and all lived in Nashville, Tennessee. Every subset had its genomic DNA shared out evenly among several immunoSEQ plates. Study processing details: ImmunoSEQ yielded junction-only sequences lacking quality scores, so filtering differed. Sequenced by immunoSEQ multiplex PCR; TCRdb stores in-frame clones only, minus some. V, J and clone size derive from that table, while D and trimming were established from the DNA sequence. The sample includes hundreds of thousands of clones, about 91% of them seen just once. The sequence was obtained from a man in his thirties or forties in good health. The specimen was naive CD8+ T cells sorted from blood.

In DNA form, the CDR3 reads TGTGCCAGCAGCCTTGGGACAGGGAACTATGGCTACACCTTC. Translated, it gives CASSLGTGNYGYTF. The genes are TRBV7-9 and TRBJ1-2, with TRBD1 matching 9 bases. The CDR3 is 14 amino acids. Trimming cost V 5 bases and J 2 bases; bases outside gene matches: 3. Germline values: CDR1 SEHNR, CDR2 FQNEAQ (reference sequence).